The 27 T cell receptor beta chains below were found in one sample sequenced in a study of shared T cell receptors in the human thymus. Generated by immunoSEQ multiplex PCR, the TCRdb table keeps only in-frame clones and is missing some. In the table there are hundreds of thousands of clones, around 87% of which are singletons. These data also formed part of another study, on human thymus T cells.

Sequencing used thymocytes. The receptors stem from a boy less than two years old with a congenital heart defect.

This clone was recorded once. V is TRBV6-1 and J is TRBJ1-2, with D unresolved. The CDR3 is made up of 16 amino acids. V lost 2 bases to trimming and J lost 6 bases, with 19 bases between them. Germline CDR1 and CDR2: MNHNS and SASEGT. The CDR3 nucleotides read TGTGCCAGCAGTGAAAGATTGCCAGGCTATGATGATGGCTACACCTTC. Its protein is CASSERLPGYDDGYTF.

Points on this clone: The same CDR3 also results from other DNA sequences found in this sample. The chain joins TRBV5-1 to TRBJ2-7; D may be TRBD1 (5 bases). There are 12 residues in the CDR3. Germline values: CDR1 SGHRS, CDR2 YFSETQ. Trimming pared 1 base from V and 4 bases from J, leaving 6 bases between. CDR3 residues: CASSLQGYEQYF. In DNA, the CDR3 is TGCGCCAGCAGCTTGCAGGGTTACGAGCAGTACTTC.

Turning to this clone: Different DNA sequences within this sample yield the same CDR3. This CDR3 is CASSESGSYEQYF. The CDR3 nucleotides read TGTGCCAGCAGTGAATCAGGCTCCTACGAGCAGTACTTC. The chain combines TRBV25-1 with TRBJ2-7, with D unclear. This CDR3 spans 13 amino acids. V was clipped by 1 base and J by 0 bases, with 4 bases between them. Germline V lookup: CDR1 MGHDK, CDR2 SYGVNS.

The CDR3 spells CASSLLAGGPGDTQYF. For the CDR3, the DNA is TGTGCCAGCAGCTTACTAGCGGGAGGGCCGGGAGATACGCAGTATTTT. V is TRBV7-7 and J is TRBJ2-3; 12 nucleotides agree with TRBD2. CDR1 SSHAT and CDR2 FNYEAQ come from the germline V gene (reference sequence). J gave up 5 bases and V 2 bases, and 5 bases lay outside the gene matches. This CDR3 is built from 16 residues. Combining the CDR3 with reference TRBV7-7 and TRBJ2-3 gives the whole variable domain GAGVSQSPRYKVTKRGQDVTLRCDPISSHATLYWYQQALGQGPEFLTYFNYEAQPDKSGLPSDRFSAERPEGSISTLTIQRTEQRDSAMYRCASSLLAGGPGDTQYFGPGTRLTVL.

The CDR3 loop reads CASSVDRAGSPLHF. The CDR3 bases are TGTGCCAGCAGCGTAGACAGGGCTGGTTCACCCCTCCACTTT. The chain recombines TRBV9 with TRBJ1-6; a weak D match, TRBD1 (6 bases). Germline V lookup: CDR1 SGDLS, CDR2 YYNGEE. With 0 bases removed from V and 9 bases from J, the gap between germline ends came to 10 bases. The CDR3 runs 14 residues.

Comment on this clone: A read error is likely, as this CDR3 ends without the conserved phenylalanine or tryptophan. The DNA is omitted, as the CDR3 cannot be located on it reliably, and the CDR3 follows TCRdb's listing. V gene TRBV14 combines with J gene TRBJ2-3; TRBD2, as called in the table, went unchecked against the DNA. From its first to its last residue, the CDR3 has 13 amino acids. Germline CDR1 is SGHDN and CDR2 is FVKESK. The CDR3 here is CASSQGRTSGAYV.

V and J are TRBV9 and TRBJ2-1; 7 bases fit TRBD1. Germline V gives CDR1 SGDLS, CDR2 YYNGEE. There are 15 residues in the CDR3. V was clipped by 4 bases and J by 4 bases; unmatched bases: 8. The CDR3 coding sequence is TGTGCCAGCAGCCCCCGGACAGGCCCTTACAATGAGCAGTTCTTC. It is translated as CASSPRTGPYNEQFF.

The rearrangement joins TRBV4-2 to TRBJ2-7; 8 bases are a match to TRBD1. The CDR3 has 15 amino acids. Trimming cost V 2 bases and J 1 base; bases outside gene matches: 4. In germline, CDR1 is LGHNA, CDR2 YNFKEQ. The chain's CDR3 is CASSQQGAKSYEQYF. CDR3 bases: TGTGCCAGCAGCCAACAGGGGGCGAAATCCTACGAGCAGTACTTC.

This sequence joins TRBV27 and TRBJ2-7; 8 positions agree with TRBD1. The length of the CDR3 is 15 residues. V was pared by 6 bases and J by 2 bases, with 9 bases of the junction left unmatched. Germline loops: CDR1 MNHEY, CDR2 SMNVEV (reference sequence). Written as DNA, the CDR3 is TGTGCCAGCAGGGGGCGGACAGGGACTCCCTACGAGCAGTACTTC. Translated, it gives CASRGRTGTPYEQYF.

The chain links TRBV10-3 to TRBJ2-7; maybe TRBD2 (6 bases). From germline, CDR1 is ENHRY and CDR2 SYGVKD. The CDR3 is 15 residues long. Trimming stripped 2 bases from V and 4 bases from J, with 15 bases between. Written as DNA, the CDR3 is TGTGCCATCAGTGAGAACGGGGGATTCGGTTACGAGCAGTACTTC. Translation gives CAISENGGFGYEQYF.

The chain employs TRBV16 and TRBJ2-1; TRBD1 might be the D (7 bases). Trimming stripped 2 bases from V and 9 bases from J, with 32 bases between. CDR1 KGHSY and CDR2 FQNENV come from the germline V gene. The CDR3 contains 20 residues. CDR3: CASSQGATGRRRGKTPEQFF. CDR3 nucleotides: TGTGCCAGCAGCCAAGGGGCGACAGGGAGACGGCGGGGCAAAACCCCTGAGCAGTTCTTC.

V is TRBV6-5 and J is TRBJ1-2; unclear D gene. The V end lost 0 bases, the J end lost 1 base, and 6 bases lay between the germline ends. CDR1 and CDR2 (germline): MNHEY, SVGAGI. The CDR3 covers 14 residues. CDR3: CASSYSSFNYGYTF. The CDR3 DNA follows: TGTGCCAGCAGTTACTCGAGCTTTAACTATGGCTACACCTTC.

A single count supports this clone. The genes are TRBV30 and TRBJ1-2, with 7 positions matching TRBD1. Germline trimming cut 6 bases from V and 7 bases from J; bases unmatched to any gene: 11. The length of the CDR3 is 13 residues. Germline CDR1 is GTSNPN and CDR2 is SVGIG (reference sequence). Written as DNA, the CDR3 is TGTGCCTGCTCCCCTGACAGGGTAGGTGGCTACACCTTC. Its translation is CACSPDRVGGYTF.

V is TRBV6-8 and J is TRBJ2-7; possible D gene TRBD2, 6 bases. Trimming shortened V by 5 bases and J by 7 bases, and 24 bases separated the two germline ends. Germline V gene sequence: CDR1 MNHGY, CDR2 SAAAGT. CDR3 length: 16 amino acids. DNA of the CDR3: TGTGCCAGCAGTCGCCCGGGGGAGATACGAGGGTGTGAGCAGTACTTC. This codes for CASSRPGEIRGCEQYF.

This CDR3 reads CASSSTSGGYNEQFF. The CDR3 region has the DNA TGTGCCAGCTCATCGACTAGCGGGGGGTACAATGAGCAGTTCTTC. V gene TRBV18 combines with J gene TRBJ2-1; 13 bases line up with TRBD2. Trimming took 5 bases from V and 4 from J; bases not matched to a gene: 2. This CDR3 region has 15 residues. CDR1 is KGHSH, CDR2 LQKENI, per germline.

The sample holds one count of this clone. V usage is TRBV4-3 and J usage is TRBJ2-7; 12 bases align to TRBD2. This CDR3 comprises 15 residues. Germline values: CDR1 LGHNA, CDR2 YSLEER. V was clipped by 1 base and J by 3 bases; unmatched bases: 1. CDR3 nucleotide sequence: TGCGCCAGCAGCCAAGCGACTAGCGGGGGCTACGAGCAGTACTTC. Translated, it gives CASSQATSGGYEQYF.

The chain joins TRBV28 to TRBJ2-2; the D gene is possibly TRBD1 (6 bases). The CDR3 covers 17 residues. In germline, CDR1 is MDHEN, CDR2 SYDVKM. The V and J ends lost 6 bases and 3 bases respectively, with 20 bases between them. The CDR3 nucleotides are TGTGCCAGCAGCCTGTATCCCTGGGACACTTACACCGGGGAGCTGTTTTTT. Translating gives CASSLYPWDTYTGELFF.

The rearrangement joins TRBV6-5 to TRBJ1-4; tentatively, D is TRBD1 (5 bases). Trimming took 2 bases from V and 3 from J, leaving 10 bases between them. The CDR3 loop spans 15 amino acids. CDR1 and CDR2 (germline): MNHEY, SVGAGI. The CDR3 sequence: CASSYDSHANEKLFF. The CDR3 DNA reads TGTGCCAGCAGTTACGACAGTCACGCTAATGAAAAACTGTTTTTT.

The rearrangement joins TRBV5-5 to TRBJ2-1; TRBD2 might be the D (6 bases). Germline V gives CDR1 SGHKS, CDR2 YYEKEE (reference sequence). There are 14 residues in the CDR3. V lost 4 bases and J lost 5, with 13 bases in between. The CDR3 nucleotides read TGTGCCAGCAGCGTGGATGCGGGGCACAATGAGCAGTTCTTC. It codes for CASSVDAGHNEQFF.

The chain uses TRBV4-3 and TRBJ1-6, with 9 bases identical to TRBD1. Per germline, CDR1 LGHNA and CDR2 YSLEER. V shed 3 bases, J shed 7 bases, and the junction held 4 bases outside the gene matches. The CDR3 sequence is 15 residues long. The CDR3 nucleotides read TGCGCCAGCAGCCACCGGGACAGGGACAATTCACCCCTCCACTTT. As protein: CASSHRDRDNSPLHF.

CDR3 region: CSVEDRGFF. Here the CDR3 DNA reads TGCAGCGTTGAAGATCGAGGCTTCTTC. The chain has TRBV29-1 and TRBJ2-1; no firm D call. The CDR3 spans 9 residues. V was cut by 0 bases and J by 16 bases, with 7 bases left in between. Germline CDR1 SQVTM, CDR2 ANQGSEA.

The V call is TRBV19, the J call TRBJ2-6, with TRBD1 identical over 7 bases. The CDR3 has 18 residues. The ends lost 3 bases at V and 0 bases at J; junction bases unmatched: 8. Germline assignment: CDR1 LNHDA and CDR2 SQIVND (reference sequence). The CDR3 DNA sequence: TGTGCCAGTAGTATGTCCCGACAGGGTAACTCTGGGGCCAACGTCCTGACTTTC. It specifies CASSMSRQGNSGANVLTF. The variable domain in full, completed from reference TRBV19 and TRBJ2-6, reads DGGITQSPKYLFRKEGQNVTLSCEQNLNHDAMYWYRQDPGQGLRLIYYSQIVNDFQKGDIAEGYSVSREKKESFPLTVTSAQKNPTAFYLCASSMSRQGNSGANVLTFGAGSRLTVL.

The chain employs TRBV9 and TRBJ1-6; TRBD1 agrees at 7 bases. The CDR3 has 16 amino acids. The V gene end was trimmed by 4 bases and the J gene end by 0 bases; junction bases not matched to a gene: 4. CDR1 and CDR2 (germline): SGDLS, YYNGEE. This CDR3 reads CASSPTGSSYNSPLHF. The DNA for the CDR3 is TGTGCCAGCAGCCCGACAGGGAGCTCCTATAATTCACCCCTCCACTTT.

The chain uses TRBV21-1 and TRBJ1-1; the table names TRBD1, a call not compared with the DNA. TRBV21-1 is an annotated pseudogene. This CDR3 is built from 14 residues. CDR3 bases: TGTGCCGGAAGACAGGGTAGGATGAACACTGAAGCTTTCTTT. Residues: CAGRQGRMNTEAFF.

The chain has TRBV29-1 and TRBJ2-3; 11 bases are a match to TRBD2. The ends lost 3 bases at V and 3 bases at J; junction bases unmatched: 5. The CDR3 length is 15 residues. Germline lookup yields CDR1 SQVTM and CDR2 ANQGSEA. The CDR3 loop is CSVESLAGGTDTQYF. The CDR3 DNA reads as TGCAGCGTTGAGTCTCTAGCGGGAGGTACAGATACGCAGTATTTT.

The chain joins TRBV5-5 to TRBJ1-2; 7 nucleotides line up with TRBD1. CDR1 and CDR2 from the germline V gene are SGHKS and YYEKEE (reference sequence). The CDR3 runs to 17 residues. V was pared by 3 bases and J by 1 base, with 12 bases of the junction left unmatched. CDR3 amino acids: CASSSGRQGEINYGYTF. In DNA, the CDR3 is TGTGCCAGCAGCTCAGGGAGACAGGGCGAGATTAACTATGGCTACACCTTC.

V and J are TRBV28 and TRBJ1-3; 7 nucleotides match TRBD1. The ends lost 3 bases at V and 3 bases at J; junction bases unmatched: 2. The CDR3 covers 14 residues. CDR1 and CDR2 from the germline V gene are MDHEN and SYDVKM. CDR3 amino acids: CASSFQGGGNTIYF. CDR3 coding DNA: TGTGCCAGCAGTTTTCAGGGGGGTGGAAACACCATATATTTT.